Sequencing of this T cell receptor (beta chain) was carried out in a study of blood T cell repertoires in COVID-19. Overall study: The United States, Italy and Spain provided the acute and convalescent COVID-19 samples.

The V end was cut by 5 bases, the J end by 6 bases, with 11 bases between. Germline V gene data show CDR1 as LNHNV and CDR2 as YYDKDF (reference sequence). The CDR3 loop spans 13 amino acids. The table came from immunoSEQ multiplex PCR; TCRdb's copy has only in-frame clones and leaves some out. The sample contains 150,000 to 200,000 clones, about 85% of which appear only once. Source material: peripheral blood. This chain connects TRBV15 to TRBJ2-1; the D gene is possibly TRBD2 (5 bases). The clonotype comes from a man aged 18 to 29 with acute or convalescent COVID-19. CDR3 region: CATSPSSFNEQFF. DNA of the CDR3: TGTGCCACCAGCCCCTCTAGCTTCAATGAGCAGTTCTTC. The full variable domain, rest sourced from reference TRBV15 and TRBJ2-1, is DAMVIQNPRYQVTQFGKPVTLSCSQTLNHNVMYWYQQKSSQAPKLLFHYYDKDFNNEADTPDNFQSRRPNTSFCFLDIRSPGLGDTAMYLCATSPSSFNEQFFGPGTRLTVL.